The 26 T cell receptor beta chains presented below share a single source sample, sequenced in a study of T cell changes during pregnancy in multiple sclerosis (dated by TCRdb to the late 2010s). Preparation of the library involved the immunoSEQ multiplex PCR assay. The clones in this table, taken by TCRdb from immuneACCESS, are in-frame only. Not every clone is retained; where verified, under half of the shortfall comes from an unresolved V gene, and the cause of the rest is unknown. Present in this sample are roughly 90,000 clones, around 93% of which were seen just once. Approximately 4.7% of the sample is taken by the ten largest. The source was peripheral blood, collected in the first trimester of pregnancy. These receptor sequences come from a female donor with multiple sclerosis, enrolled in a pregnancy study.

This sequence joins TRBV27 and TRBJ2-7, with 7 bases identical to TRBD2. CDR3 length equals 14 residues. Germline lookup yields CDR1 MNHEY and CDR2 SMNVEV (reference sequence). V gave up 5 bases and J gave up 2 bases; unmatched junction bases: 6. In DNA form, the CDR3 reads TGTGCCAGCAGTGGCCTGAGCGGGACCTACGAGCAGTACTTC. Translated: CASSGLSGTYEQYF.

This clone appeared a few times. The genes are TRBV19 and TRBJ1-6; the match to TRBD1 covers 8 bases. This CDR3 spans 15 amino acids. V dropped 5 bases and J dropped 9; count of bases not matched to a gene: 9. Germline loops: CDR1 LNHDA, CDR2 SQIVND (reference sequence). This CDR3 reads CASSSRTGNGSPLHF. In nucleotides, the CDR3 is TGTGCCAGTAGTTCTCGGACAGGGAACGGTTCACCCCTCCACTTT. The full variable domain, in which reference TRBV19 and TRBJ1-6 provide the parts outside the CDR3, is DGGITQSPKYLFRKEGQNVTLSCEQNLNHDAMYWYRQDPGQGLRLIYYSQIVNDFQKGDIAEGYSVSREKKESFPLTVTSAQKNPTAFYLCASSSRTGNGSPLHFGNGTRLTVT.

The CDR3 region is CASSRGLGSPLHF. The CDR3 bases are TGTGCCAGCAGCAGGGGGCTAGGGTCACCCCTCCACTTT. This chain connects TRBV13 to TRBJ1-6; TRBD1 matches 7 bases. The CDR3 spans 13 residues. CDR1 and CDR2 (germline): PRHDT, FYEKMQ (reference sequence). Trimming took 5 bases from V and 10 from J; bases not matched to a gene: 5. The full variable domain, completed using reference TRBV13 and TRBJ1-6, is AAGVIQSPRHLIKEKRETATLKCYPIPRHDTVYWYQQGPGQDPQFLISFYEKMQSDKGSIPDRFSAQQFSDYHSELNMSSLELGDSALYFCASSRGLGSPLHFGNGTRLTVT.

V gene TRBV15 combines with J gene TRBJ2-1; D unclear. V was pared by 5 bases and J by 8 bases, with 13 bases between. Germline V lookup: CDR1 LNHNV, CDR2 YYDKDF (reference sequence). This CDR3 is 13 amino acids long. The CDR3 sequence: CATSATDFDEQFF. Here the CDR3 DNA reads TGTGCCACCAGCGCCACAGATTTTGATGAGCAGTTCTTC.

V gene TRBV19 combines with J gene TRBJ1-2; D is undetermined. The V gene lost 6 bases and the J gene lost 3 bases, with 8 bases spanning the gap. The CDR3 runs to 12 residues. The germline V gene encodes CDR1 LNHDA and CDR2 SQIVND (reference sequence). Written as DNA, the CDR3 is TGTGCCAGTAGCAGGTACGACTATGGCTACACCTTC. It encodes CASSRYDYGYTF.

This chain links TRBV4-2 with TRBJ2-3; D is undetermined. V was shortened by 4 bases and J by 5 bases, with 10 bases between the two germline ends. The germline CDR1 and CDR2 sequences are LGHNA and YNFKEQ. The CDR3 spans 13 residues. The CDR3 sequence: CASSPVQLDTQYF. CDR3 coding DNA: TGTGCCAGCAGCCCCGTGCAGTTAGATACGCAGTATTTT.

This clone was picked up one time. This rearrangement joins TRBV6-5 to TRBJ1-2; D not certain. Trimming left V 8 bases short and J 7 bases short, with 20 bases between. This CDR3 region has 14 residues. CDR1 is MNHEY and CDR2 is SVGAGI in the germline V gene. CDR3: CASGGSGDVGGYTF. The CDR3 DNA reads as TGTGCCAGCGGAGGATCAGGCGATGTTGGTGGCTACACCTTC.

The J gene is TRBJ1-6, the V gene TRBV18; D is perhaps TRBD1 (5 bases). Per the germline V gene, CDR1 is KGHSH and CDR2 is LQKENI. The ends were cut back, 0 bases at V and 8 bases at J, with 11 bases in the middle. The CDR3 length is 15 residues. CDR3 nucleotide sequence: TGTGCCAGCTCACCACCAGGGACTGTTGATTCACCCCTCCACTTT. It codes for CASSPPGTVDSPLHF.

The chain has TRBV15 and TRBJ2-7; 9 positions match TRBD1. The CDR3 consists of 15 residues. The ends lost 3 bases at V and 6 bases at J; junction bases unmatched: 9. Germline-derived CDR1 and CDR2 are LNHNV and YYDKDF (reference sequence). The CDR3 loop reads CATSSAGTGFPEQYF. DNA for the CDR3: TGTGCCACCAGCAGTGCCGGGACAGGGTTCCCCGAGCAGTACTTC.

V and J are TRBV13 and TRBJ2-7; 10 bases line up with TRBD1. CDR1 PRHDT and CDR2 FYEKMQ come from the germline V gene (reference sequence). The CDR3 has 17 amino acids. Germline trimming cut 0 bases from V and 4 bases from J; bases unmatched to any gene: 9. The CDR3: CASSLGGPGQGKYEQYF. The CDR3 DNA follows: TGTGCCAGCAGCTTAGGCGGCCCGGGACAGGGGAAGTACGAGCAGTACTTC.

The chain's CDR3 is CASSQLFDRGTNYGYTF. CDR3 DNA sequence: TGTGCCAGCAGTCAATTATTCGACAGGGGCACTAACTATGGCTACACCTTC. J is TRBJ1-2 and V is TRBV27, with TRBD1 matching 8 bases. V lost 5 bases, J lost 0 bases, and 11 bases stayed unmatched. Germline assignment: CDR1 MNHEY and CDR2 SMNVEV (reference sequence). The CDR3 spans 17 residues.

The V call is TRBV29-1, the J call TRBJ1-3; no clear D gene. V lost 0 bases, J lost 4 bases, and 13 bases lay in between. The germline V gene has CDR1 SQVTM and CDR2 ANQGSEA. There are 15 residues in the CDR3. The DNA of the CDR3 is TGCAGCGTTGAAGAGGTTCGGGGATACGGAAACACCATATATTTT. Protein product: CSVEEVRGYGNTIYF. The variable domain in full, with the rest retrieved from reference TRBV29-1 and TRBJ1-3, is SAVISQKPSRDICQRGTSLTIQCQVDSQVTMMFWYRQQPGQSLTLIATANQGSEATYESGFVIDKFPISRPNLTFSTLTVSNMSPEDSSIYLCSVEEVRGYGNTIYFGEGSWLTVV.

The J gene is TRBJ2-3, the V gene TRBV25-1; 10 bases map to TRBD2. V lost 3 bases and J lost 2; bases outside the gene matches: 2. CDR3 length: 15 amino acids. CDR1 and CDR2 from the germline V gene are MGHDK and SYGVNS. CDR3 protein: CASSDSGGITDTQYF. The CDR3 bases are TGTGCCAGCAGTGATAGCGGGGGGATCACAGATACGCAGTATTTT.

The chain uses TRBV5-4 and TRBJ2-5, with TRBD2 matching 7 bases. Germline CDR1 reads SGHNT; CDR2 reads YYREEE (reference sequence). The length of the CDR3 is 15 residues. Losses at the gene ends were 4 bases for V and 2 bases for J; bases not matched to a gene: 8. The CDR3 sequence: CASSNPLASQETQYF. DNA of the CDR3: TGTGCCAGCAGCAACCCACTAGCGTCTCAAGAGACCCAGTACTTC.

The CDR3 region is CASSYGTVGINEQFF. The CDR3 nucleotides read TGTGCCAGCAGTTACGGGACAGTAGGGATCAATGAGCAGTTCTTC. The V and J genes are TRBV6-5 and TRBJ2-1; 7 bases agree with TRBD1. The CDR3 is 15 residues long. Germline V gene sequence: CDR1 MNHEY, CDR2 SVGAGI. With V trimmed by 2 bases and J by 6 bases, 7 bases remained unmatched.

This chain uses TRBV27 with TRBJ2-2, with 11 bases that match TRBD2. Germline V lookup: CDR1 MNHEY, CDR2 SMNVEV (reference sequence). The CDR3 extends over 14 amino acids. J gave up 6 bases and V 5 bases, and 2 bases lay outside the gene matches. The CDR3 sequence is CASSPGLAAGELFF. The CDR3 region has the DNA TGTGCCAGCAGTCCGGGACTAGCGGCCGGGGAGCTGTTTTTT.

For the CDR3, the DNA is TGTGCCAGCAGTGAACAACTCCGAACCCCAGGGATAGTGGACATTCAGTACTTC. This translates into CASSEQLRTPGIVDIQYF. The chain uses TRBV2 and TRBJ2-4; possible D gene TRBD1, 5 bases. The CDR3 is 18 residues long. V lost 2 bases to trimming and J lost 8 bases, with 25 bases between them. CDR1 SNHLY and CDR2 FYNNEI come from the germline V gene.

The chain is built from TRBV15 and TRBJ2-5, with D possibly TRBD1 on 6 matching bases. The ends were cut back, 1 base at V and 1 base at J, with 13 bases in the middle. CDR1 LNHNV and CDR2 YYDKDF come from the germline V gene (reference sequence). The CDR3 extends over 16 amino acids. CDR3 region: CATSRATGHIQETQYF. CDR3 in DNA: TGTGCCACCAGCAGAGCTACGGGACACATCCAAGAGACCCAGTACTTC.

This CDR3 is CASGLGGGERTEAFF. CDR3 coding DNA: TGTGCCAGCGGCCTGGGAGGCGGCGAACGAACTGAAGCTTTCTTT. The chain uses TRBV5-4 and TRBJ1-1; no firm D call. There are 15 residues in the CDR3. The V gene's germline CDR1 is SGHNT and CDR2 YYREEE (reference sequence). Deletions cut 7 bases from V and 5 bases from J, with 21 bases between.

Concerning this clone: The junction shows a germline mismatch at one end, possibly a read error. V and J are TRBV7-3 and TRBJ2-7; TRBD2 aligns across 8 bases. CDR3 length equals 15 residues. Germline V CDR1 and CDR2: SGHTA, FQGTGA. In nucleotides, the CDR3 is TGCGCCAGCAGCCCGCGGCGGGGGGTCGTCTACGAGCAGTACTTC. As protein: CASSPRRGVVYEQYF.

The chain combines TRBV27 with TRBJ1-1, with 7 nucleotides matching TRBD1. Germline V gene data show CDR1 as MNHEY and CDR2 as SMNVEV (reference sequence). The CDR3 sequence is 18 residues long. Trimming cost V 2 bases and J 7 bases; bases outside gene matches: 19. CDR3 sequence reads: CASSLEGTAVERPYEAFF. The CDR3 nucleotides read TGTGCCAGCAGTTTAGAGGGGACAGCAGTCGAAAGGCCTTATGAAGCTTTCTTT.

This chain joins TRBV5-1 and TRBJ1-3; 7 nucleotides align to TRBD1. This CDR3 is built from 15 residues. CDR1 SGHRS and CDR2 YFSETQ come from the germline V gene. The V and J ends lost 0 bases and 2 bases, in that order; junction bases with no gene match: 2. The CDR3 DNA sequence: TGCGCCAGCAGCTTGGAGGGGGCGGCTGGAAACACCATATATTTT. Translating gives CASSLEGAAGNTIYF.

The chain links TRBV19 to TRBJ2-5, with 8 bases matching TRBD2. The CDR3 loop spans 13 amino acids. Germline assignment: CDR1 LNHDA and CDR2 SQIVND (reference sequence). Trimming removed 5 bases from V and 5 bases from J; junction bases left unmatched: 4. CDR3 amino acids: CASSPGLVETQYF. The CDR3 DNA follows: TGTGCCAGTAGTCCGGGACTAGTCGAGACCCAGTACTTC.

The CDR3 bases are TGTGCCAGCAGCTTCGGCCAGGGGAACACCGGGGAGCTGTTTTTT. As protein: CASSFGQGNTGELFF. The V gene is TRBV13, the J gene TRBJ2-2, with D possibly TRBD1 on 5 matching bases. The CDR3 has 15 residues. The V end lost 3 bases, the J end lost 1 base, and 9 bases lay between the germline ends. Germline assignment: CDR1 PRHDT and CDR2 FYEKMQ (reference sequence).

V usage is TRBV19 and J usage is TRBJ1-1; D might be TRBD1 (6 bases). Germline lookup yields CDR1 LNHDA and CDR2 SQIVND (reference sequence). The CDR3 loop spans 12 amino acids. The V end lost 5 bases, the J end lost 10 bases, and 14 bases lay between the germline ends. The CDR3: CASSFRGIGAFF. For the CDR3, the DNA is TGTGCCAGTAGTTTCAGGGGTATTGGAGCTTTCTTT.

The V and J genes are TRBV5-1 and TRBJ2-5, with 12 bases fitting TRBD2. This CDR3 contains 15 residues. With 3 bases clipped from V and 7 bases from J, the junction kept 7 bases outside the gene matches. Germline V gene sequence: CDR1 SGHRS, CDR2 YFSETQ. The chain's CDR3 is CASSSGTSGQSTQYF. The DNA for the CDR3 is TGCGCCAGCAGCTCGGGGACTAGCGGGCAATCGACCCAGTACTTC.